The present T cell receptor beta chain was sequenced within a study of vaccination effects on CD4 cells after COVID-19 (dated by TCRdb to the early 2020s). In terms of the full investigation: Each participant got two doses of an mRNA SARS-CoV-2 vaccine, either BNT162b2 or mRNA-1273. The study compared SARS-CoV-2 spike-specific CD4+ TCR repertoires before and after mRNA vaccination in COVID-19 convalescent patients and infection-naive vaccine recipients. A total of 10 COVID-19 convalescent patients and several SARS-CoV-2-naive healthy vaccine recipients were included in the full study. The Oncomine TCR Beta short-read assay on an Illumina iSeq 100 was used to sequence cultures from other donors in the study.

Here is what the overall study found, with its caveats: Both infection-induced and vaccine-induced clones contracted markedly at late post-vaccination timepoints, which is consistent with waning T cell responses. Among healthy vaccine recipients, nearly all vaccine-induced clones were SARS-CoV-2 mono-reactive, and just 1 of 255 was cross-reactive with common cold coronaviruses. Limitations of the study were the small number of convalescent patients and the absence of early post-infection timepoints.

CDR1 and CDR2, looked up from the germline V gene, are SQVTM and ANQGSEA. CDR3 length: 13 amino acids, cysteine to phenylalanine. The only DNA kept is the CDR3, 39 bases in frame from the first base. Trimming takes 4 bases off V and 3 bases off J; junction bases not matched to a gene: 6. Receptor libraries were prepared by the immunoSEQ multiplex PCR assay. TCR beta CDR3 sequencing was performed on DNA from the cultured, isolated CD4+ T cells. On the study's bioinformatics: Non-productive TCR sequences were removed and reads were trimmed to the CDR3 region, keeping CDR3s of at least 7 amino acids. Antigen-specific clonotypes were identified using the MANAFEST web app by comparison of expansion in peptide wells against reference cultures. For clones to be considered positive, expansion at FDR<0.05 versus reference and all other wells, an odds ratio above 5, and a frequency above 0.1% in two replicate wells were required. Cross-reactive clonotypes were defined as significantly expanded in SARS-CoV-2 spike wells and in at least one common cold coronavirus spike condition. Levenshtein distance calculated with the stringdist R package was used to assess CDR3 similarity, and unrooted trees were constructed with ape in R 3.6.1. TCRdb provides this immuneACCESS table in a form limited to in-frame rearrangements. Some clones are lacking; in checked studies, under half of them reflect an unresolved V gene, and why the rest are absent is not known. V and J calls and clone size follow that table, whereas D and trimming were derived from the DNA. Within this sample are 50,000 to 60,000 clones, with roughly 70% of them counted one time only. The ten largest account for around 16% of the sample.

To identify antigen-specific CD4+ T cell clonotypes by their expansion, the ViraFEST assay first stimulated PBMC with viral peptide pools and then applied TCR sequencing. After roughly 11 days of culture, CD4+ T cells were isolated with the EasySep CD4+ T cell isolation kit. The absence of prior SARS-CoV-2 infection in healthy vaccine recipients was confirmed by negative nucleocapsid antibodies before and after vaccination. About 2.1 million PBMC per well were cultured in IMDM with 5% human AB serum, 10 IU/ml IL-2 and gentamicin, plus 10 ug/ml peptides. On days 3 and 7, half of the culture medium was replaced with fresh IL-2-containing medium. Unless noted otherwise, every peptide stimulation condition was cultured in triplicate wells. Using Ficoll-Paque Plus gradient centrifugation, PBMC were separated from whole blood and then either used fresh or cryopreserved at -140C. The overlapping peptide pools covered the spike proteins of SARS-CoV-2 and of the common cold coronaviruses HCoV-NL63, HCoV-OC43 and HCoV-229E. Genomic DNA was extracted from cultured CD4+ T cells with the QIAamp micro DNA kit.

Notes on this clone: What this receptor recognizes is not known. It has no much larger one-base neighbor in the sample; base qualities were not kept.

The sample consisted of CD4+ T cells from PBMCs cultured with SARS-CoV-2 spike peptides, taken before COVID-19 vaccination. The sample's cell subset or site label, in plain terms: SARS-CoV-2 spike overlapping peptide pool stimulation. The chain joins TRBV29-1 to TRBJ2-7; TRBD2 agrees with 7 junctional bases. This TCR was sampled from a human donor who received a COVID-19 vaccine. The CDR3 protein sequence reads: CSVGEGSHYEQYF. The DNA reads TGCAGCGTTGGGGAGGGGTCCCACTACGAGCAGTACTTC.